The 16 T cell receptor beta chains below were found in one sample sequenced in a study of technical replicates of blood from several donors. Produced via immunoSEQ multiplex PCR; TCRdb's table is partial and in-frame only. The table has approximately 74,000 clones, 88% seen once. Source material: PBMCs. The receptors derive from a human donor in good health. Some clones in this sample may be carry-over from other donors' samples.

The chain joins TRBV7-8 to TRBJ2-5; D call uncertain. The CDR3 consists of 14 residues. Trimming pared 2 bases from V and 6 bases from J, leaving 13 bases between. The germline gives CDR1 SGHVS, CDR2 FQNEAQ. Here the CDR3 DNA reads TGTGCCAGCAGCTTATCCGTCCGAGAAAAGACCCAGTACTTC. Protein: CASSLSVREKTQYF.

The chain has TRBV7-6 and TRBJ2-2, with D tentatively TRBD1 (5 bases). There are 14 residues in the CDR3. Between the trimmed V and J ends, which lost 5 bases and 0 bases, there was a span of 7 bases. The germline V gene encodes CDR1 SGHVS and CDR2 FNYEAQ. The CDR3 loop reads CASSDRSNTGELFF. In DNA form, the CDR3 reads TGTGCCAGCAGCGACAGATCGAACACCGGGGAGCTGTTTTTT.

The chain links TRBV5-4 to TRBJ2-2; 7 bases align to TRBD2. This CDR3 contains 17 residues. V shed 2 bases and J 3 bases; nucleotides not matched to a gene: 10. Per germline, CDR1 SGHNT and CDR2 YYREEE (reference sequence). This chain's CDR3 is CASSFVLRGGDTGELFF. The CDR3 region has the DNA TGTGCCAGCAGCTTCGTCTTAAGGGGAGGGGACACCGGGGAGCTGTTTTTT.

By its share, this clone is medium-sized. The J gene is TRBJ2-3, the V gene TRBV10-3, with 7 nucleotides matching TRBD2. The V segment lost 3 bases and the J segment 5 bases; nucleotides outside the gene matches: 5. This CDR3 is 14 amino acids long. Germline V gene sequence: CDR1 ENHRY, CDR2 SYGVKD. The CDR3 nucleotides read TGTGCCATCAGTGATATCGCGGGGGAAGATACGCAGTATTTT. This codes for CAISDIAGEDTQYF.

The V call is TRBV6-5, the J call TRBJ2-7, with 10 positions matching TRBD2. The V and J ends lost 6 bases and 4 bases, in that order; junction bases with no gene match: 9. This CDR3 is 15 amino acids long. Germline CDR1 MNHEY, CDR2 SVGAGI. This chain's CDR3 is CASRSPAGGLYEQYF. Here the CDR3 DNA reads TGTGCCAGCAGATCCCCAGCGGGGGGGCTGTACGAGCAGTACTTC.

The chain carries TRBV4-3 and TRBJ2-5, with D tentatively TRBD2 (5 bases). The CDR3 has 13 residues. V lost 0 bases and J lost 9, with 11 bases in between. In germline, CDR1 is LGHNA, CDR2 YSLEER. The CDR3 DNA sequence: TGCGCCAGCAGCCAAGAAGGAGGTGGGCCCCAGTACTTC. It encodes CASSQEGGGPQYF.

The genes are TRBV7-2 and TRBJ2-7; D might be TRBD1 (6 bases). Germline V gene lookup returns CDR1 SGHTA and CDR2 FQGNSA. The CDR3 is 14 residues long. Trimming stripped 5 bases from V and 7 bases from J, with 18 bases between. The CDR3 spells CASSARPGVGEQYF. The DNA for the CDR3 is TGTGCCAGCAGCGCGAGACCAGGGGTTGGGGAGCAGTACTTC. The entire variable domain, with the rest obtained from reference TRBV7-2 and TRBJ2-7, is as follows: GAGVSQSPSNKVTEKGKDVELRCDPISGHTALYWYRQSLGQGLEFLIYFQGNSAPDKSGLPSDRFSAERTGGSVSTLTIQRTQQEDSAVYLCASSARPGVGEQYFGPGTRLTVT.

This chain's CDR3 is CASSLSDRESEQYF. The CDR3 DNA reads as TGCGCCAGCAGCTTGTCGGACAGGGAGAGCGAGCAGTACTTC. The V and J genes are TRBV5-1 and TRBJ2-7; 8 positions agree with TRBD1. J lost 6 bases, V lost 1 base, and 6 bases had no gene match. The germline gives CDR1 SGHRS, CDR2 YFSETQ. The CDR3 is 14 residues long.

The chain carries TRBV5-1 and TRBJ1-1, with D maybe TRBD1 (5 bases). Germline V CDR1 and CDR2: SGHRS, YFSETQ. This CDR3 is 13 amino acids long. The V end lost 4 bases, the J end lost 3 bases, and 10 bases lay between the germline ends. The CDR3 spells CASSLWGDTEAFF. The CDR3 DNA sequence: TGCGCCAGCAGCCTCTGGGGGGACACTGAAGCTTTCTTT.

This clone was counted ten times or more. The CDR3 loop reads CASSDSATDTQYF. The CDR3 DNA is TGTGCCAGCAGTGACTCAGCCACAGATACGCAGTATTTT. This sequence joins TRBV6-4 and TRBJ2-3, with D unresolved. Germline CDR1 reads MRHNA; CDR2 reads SNTAGT. The CDR3 is made up of 13 amino acids. Trimming took off 0 bases at V and 2 bases at J, with 3 bases between the two ends.

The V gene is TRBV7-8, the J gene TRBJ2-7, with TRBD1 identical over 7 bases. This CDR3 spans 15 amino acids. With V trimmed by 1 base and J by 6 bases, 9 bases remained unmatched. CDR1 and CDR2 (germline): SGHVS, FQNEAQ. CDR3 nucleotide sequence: TGTGCCAGCAGCTTAGGAGAGACAGGGTGGCCCGAGCAGTACTTC. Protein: CASSLGETGWPEQYF.

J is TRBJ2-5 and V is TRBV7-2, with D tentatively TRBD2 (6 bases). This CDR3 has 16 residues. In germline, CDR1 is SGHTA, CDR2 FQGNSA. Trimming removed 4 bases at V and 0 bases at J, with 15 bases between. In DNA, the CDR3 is TGTGCCAGCAGCTATGCGCGGGGCCGGTACCAAGAGACCCAGTACTTC. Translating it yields CASSYARGRYQETQYF.

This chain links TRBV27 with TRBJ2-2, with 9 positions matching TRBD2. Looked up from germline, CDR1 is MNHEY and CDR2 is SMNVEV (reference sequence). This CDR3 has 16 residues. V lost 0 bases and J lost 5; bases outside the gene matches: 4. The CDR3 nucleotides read TGTGCCAGCAGTTTATCGTTGGCGGGAGGGACCGGGGAGCTGTTTTTT. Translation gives CASSLSLAGGTGELFF.

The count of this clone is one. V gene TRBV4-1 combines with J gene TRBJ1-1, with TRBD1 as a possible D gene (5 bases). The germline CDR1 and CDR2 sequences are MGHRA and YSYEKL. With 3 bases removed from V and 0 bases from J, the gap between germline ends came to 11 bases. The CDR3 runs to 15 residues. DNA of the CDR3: TGCGCCAGCAGCCAGGAGGGACTAATGAACACTGAAGCTTTCTTT. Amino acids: CASSQEGLMNTEAFF.

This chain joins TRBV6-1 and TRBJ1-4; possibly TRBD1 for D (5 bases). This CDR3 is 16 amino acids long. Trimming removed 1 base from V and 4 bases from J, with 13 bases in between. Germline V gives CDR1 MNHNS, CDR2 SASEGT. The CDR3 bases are TGTGCCAGCAGTGAAGGGCAGGGACTCTATAATGAAAAACTGTTTTTT. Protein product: CASSEGQGLYNEKLFF.

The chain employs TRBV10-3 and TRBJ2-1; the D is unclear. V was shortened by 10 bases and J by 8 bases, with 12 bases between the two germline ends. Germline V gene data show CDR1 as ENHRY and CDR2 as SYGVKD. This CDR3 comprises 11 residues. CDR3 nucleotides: TGTGCCAGCAGACTCTCTCATGAGCAGTTCTTC. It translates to CASRLSHEQFF.